Described below is a single TCR beta chain sequence and its context. The antigen remains undetermined. This sample was taken from a study of cytomegalovirus exposure and HLA in healthy donors. The overall study: The Caucasian-associated ancestry cluster contained 65% to 85% of the roughly 370 genotyped donors. Study findings and constraints: Some segments of the V type, notably TRBV6-2 and TRBV6-3, were excluded as indistinguishable. In a later analysis, a missense DCLRE1C variant was linked to TCR beta V- and J-gene trimming. Highest at DRB1 and lowest at HLA-C, TCR association rates differed among HLA loci in a later analysis.

The PCR used 60 Vbeta and 13 Jbeta primers. Here immunoSEQ multiplex PCR was the method, and the copy in TCRdb shows in-frame clones only, minus some. Its clone listing holds over 120,000 clones. V dropped 11 bases and J dropped 0 bases, with 13 bases sitting between them. The germline V gene has CDR1 SNHLY and CDR2 FYNNEI. The CDR3 extends over 14 amino acids. This TCR was recovered from a male donor in good health and CMV-seronegative. The sample comprised PBMCs. This chain joins TRBV2 and TRBJ1-4, with D perhaps matching TRBD1 (5 bases). CDR3 DNA: TGTGCCGGGGCGGAGGGGACAACTAATGAAAAACTGTTTTTT. It codes for CAGAEGTTNEKLFF.